The TCR beta chain under discussion was sequenced for a study of cytomegalovirus exposure and HLA in healthy donors. At the level of the study: Earlier sequencing of about 179 million T cells yielded roughly 120 million unique TCR beta sequences. Broader study findings: Most likely, a cluster of highly shared sequence variants arose as a sequencing artifact.

A note on this clone: The target antigen is unknown.

There are 13 residues in the CDR3. The germline gives CDR1 MNHEY, CDR2 SVGAGI. Trimming took 0 bases from V and 4 from J, leaving 6 bases between them. PCR employed 60 Vbeta and 13 Jbeta primers. Source study methods: About 10 million of about 88 million unique TCR beta chains were shared, per a later count. The method was immunoSEQ multiplex PCR; TCRdb's version includes in-frame clones alone and lacks a portion of them. V and J calls plus clone size are reproduced from that table; the DNA served to infer D and trimming. The data contain about 130,000 clones, around 77% of them singletons. Source material: PBMCs. The TCR comes from a male donor in good health and CMV-seropositive. The chain links TRBV6-5 to TRBJ2-5; D is undetermined. The CDR3 DNA follows: TGTGCCAGCAGTTACTCGATCAGAGAGACCCAGTACTTC. Translating gives CASSYSIRETQYF.